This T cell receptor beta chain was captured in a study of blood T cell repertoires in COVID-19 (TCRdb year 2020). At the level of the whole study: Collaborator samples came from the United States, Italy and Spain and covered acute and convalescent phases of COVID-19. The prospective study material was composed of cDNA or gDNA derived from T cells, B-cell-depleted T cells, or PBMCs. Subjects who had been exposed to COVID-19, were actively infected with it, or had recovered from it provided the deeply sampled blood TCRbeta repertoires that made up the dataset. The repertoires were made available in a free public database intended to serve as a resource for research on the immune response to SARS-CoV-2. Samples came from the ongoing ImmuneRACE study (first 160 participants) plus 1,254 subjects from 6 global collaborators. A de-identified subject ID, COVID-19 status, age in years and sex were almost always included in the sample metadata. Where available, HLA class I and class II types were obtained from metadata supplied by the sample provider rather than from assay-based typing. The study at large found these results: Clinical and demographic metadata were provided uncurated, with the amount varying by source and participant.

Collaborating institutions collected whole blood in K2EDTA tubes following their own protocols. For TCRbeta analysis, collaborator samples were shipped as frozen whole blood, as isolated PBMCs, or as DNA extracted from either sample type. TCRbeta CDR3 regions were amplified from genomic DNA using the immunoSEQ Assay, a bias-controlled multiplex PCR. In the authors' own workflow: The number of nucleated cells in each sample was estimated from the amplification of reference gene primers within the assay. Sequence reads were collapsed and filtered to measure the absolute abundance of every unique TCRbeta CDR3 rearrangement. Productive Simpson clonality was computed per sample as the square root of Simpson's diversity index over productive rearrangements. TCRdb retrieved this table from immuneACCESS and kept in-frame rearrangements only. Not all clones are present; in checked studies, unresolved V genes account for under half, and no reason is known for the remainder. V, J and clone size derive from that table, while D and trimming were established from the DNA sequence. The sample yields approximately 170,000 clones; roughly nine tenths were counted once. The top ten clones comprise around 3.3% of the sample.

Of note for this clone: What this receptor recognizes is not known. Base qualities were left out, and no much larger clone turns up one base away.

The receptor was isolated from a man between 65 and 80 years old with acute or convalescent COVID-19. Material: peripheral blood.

The CDR3 protein: CASSPSRTGALGEQYF. The DNA sequence is TGCGCCAGCAGCCCTTCAAGGACAGGGGCCCTAGGCGAGCAGTACTTC. The rearrangement joined TRBV5-1 to TRBJ2-7, and 9 junction bases match TRBD1. Clipping removes 4 bases from V and 6 bases from J, with 14 as the unmatched junction base count. From the cysteine through the phenylalanine, the CDR3 covers 16 amino acids. The kept DNA is CDR3 alone, 48 bases in frame from the first base. The germline V gene specifies SGHRS as CDR1 and YFSETQ as CDR2. Joined to the reference TRBV5-1 and TRBJ2-7 proteins, this CDR3 gives the full variable domain: KAGVTQTPRYLIKTRGQQVTLSCSPISGHRSVSWYQQTPGQGLQFLFEYFSETQRNKGNFPGRFSGRQFSNSRSEMNVSTLELGDSALYLCASSPSRTGALGEQYFGPGTRLTVT.